This is a list of T cell receptor beta chains from one sample in a study of T cells in Graves' hyperthyroidism and ophthalmopathy. TCRdb processed the multiplex PCR reads anew with MiXCR; each CDR3 protein has one entry. The sample has approximately 300,000 distinct CDR3 sequences, around a fifth seen once. Specimen: blood. The source is a man over 45 with Graves' ophthalmopathy. Both conserved end residues are part of each CDR3. The order of the fields is J gene, CDR3 length, clone size, D gene, V gene, CDR3 DNA, CDR3 protein. The D gene is left open where the match is weak. Size values are once, few and many counts, or a class for expanded clones, and some rows have none.

TRBJ2-5	15	few	NA	TRBV3-1	TGTACCAGCAGCCAAGTTCCAGGGATTCAAGAGACCCAGTACTTC	CTSSQVPGIQETQYF
TRBJ2-2	15	many	TRBD1	TRBV18	TGTGCCAGCTCACCCGGGACAGCGAACACCGGGGAGCTGTTTTTT	CASSPGTANTGELFF
TRBJ2-7	17	few	TRBD1	TRBV5-4	TGTGCCAGCAGCTTGAGGGACAGGGGGACAGGAGCCTACGAGCAGTACTTC	CASSLRDRGTGAYEQYF
TRBJ2-2	14	NA	TRBD2	TRBV9	TGTGCCAGCAGTAAAGCGGGAGACACCGGGGAGCTGTTTTTT	CASSKAGDTGELFF
TRBJ1-2	15	many	TRBD1	TRBV28	TGTGCCAGCAGTATTTCCGGGACAGGGTGGGATGGCTACACCTTC	CASSISGTGWDGYTF
TRBJ2-7	13	NA	NA	TRBV5-6	TGTGCCAGCAGCTTGGCCAACAGGAACGAGCAGTACTTC	CASSLANRNEQYF
TRBJ2-7	16	NA	NA	TRBV28	TGTGCCAGCAGTTTCATGGGGGGGACAGGAGCCTACGAGCAGTACTTC	CASSFMGGTGAYEQYF
TRBJ2-5	14	few	NA	TRBV24-1	TGTGCCACCAGTGAGCCGACAGGTTTTAGGACCCAGTACTTC	CATSEPTGFRTQYF
TRBJ2-6	16	few	NA	TRBV7-2	TGTGCCAGCAGCTTAGGGGGCAACTCTGGGGCCAACGTCCTGACTTTC	CASSLGGNSGANVLTF
TRBJ2-3	16	many	NA	TRBV3-1	TGTGCCAGCAGCCAAGTTCCCGGGGGTTTCACAGATACGCAGTATTTT	CASSQVPGGFTDTQYF
TRBJ2-1	13	NA	NA	TRBV19	TGTGCCAGTAGTCGAGACCCCGACAATGAGCAGTTCTTC	CASSRDPDNEQFF
TRBJ1-5	13	few	NA	TRBV20-1	TGCAGTGCTAGCTCCAGGGGTCGGCAGCCCCAGCATTTT	CSASSRGRQPQHF
TRBJ2-5	15	NA	NA	TRBV6-9	TGTGCCAGCAGTTACCGCGGAGACCCGCAAGAGACCCAGTACTTC	CASSYRGDPQETQYF
TRBJ2-1	19	NA	TRBD2	TRBV12-3/TRBV12-4	TGTGCCAGCAGTTCGAGACTAGCGGGAGGGCGGAGCTCCTACAATGAGCAGTTCTTC	CASSSRLAGGRSSYNEQFF